Listed below are T cell receptor beta chains from one sample, sequenced in a study of blood T cell repertoires in COVID-19. The repertoire was sequenced with immunoSEQ multiplex PCR; TCRdb's copy has only in-frame clones and lacks some. The sample lists approximately 450,000 clones, about 89% occurring once. Sequencing was performed on peripheral blood. The source of these receptors is a woman aged 25 to 45 with acute or convalescent COVID-19. Both conserved end residues are trimmed from each CDR3. The order of the fields is V gene, J gene, CDR3 protein.

v_call: TRBV7-9
j_call: TRBJ2-1
cdr3_aa: ASSFAGSREQF

v_call: TRBV27
j_call: TRBJ2-2
cdr3_aa: ASSALVAGDPGELF

v_call: TRBV4-1
j_call: TRBJ2-4
cdr3_aa: ASSPGGRLAKNIQY

v_call: TRBV7-3
j_call: TRBJ2-6
cdr3_aa: ASSPQGVSGANVLT

v_call: TRBV2
j_call: TRBJ2-2
cdr3_aa: ASQTSGGADTGELF

v_call: TRBV20-1
j_call: TRBJ2-5
cdr3_aa: SASARETQY

v_call: TRBV9
j_call: TRBJ1-6
cdr3_aa: ASSRGQVVSSPLH

v_call: TRBV27
j_call: TRBJ2-1
cdr3_aa: ASSFRGGAVNEQF

v_call: TRBV27
j_call: TRBJ2-7
cdr3_aa: ASSYRVSPHEQY

v_call: TRBV4-1
j_call: TRBJ2-7
cdr3_aa: ASSQKTGLVYEQY

v_call: TRBV5-6
j_call: TRBJ2-7
cdr3_aa: ASADGKFGYEQY

v_call: TRBV2
j_call: TRBJ1-5
cdr3_aa: ASRDRGSAGQPQH

v_call: TRBV9
j_call: TRBJ2-7
cdr3_aa: ASSVGSGLSYEQY

v_call: TRBV5-5
j_call: TRBJ2-7
cdr3_aa: ASSLDAPGSYEQY

v_call: TRBV10-2
j_call: TRBJ1-2
cdr3_aa: ASGEGGRDGYT

v_call: TRBV6-5
j_call: TRBJ2-3
cdr3_aa: ASGRGGRTDTQY

v_call: TRBV4-1
j_call: TRBJ1-4
cdr3_aa: ASRQPGQVNEKLF

v_call: TRBV13
j_call: TRBJ1-5
cdr3_aa: ASSFSSQPQH

v_call: TRBV6-4
j_call: TRBJ2-1
cdr3_aa: ASSEGRWGSKQF

v_call: TRBV18
j_call: TRBJ1-4
cdr3_aa: ASSPSLNEKLF

v_call: TRBV5-1
j_call: TRBJ2-7
cdr3_aa: ASGRTGYEQY

v_call: TRBV30
j_call: TRBJ1-5
cdr3_aa: AWSVTGVRQPQH

v_call: TRBV5-1
j_call: TRBJ1-1
cdr3_aa: ASSEGRGGFTEAF

v_call: TRBV11-3
j_call: TRBJ2-5
cdr3_aa: ASSLSPAASEETQY

v_call: TRBV7-6
j_call: TRBJ2-3
cdr3_aa: ASSRNTGTDTQY

v_call: TRBV24-1
j_call: TRBJ2-1
cdr3_aa: ATSDLPGQGSRSEQF

v_call: TRBV9
j_call: TRBJ2-2
cdr3_aa: ASSNEDRVLTMSTGELF

v_call: TRBV5-4
j_call: TRBJ1-4
cdr3_aa: ASSHTPGHLSEKLF

v_call: TRBV27
j_call: TRBJ2-7
cdr3_aa: ASSFVAGGLEQY

v_call: TRBV14
j_call: TRBJ1-1
cdr3_aa: ASSTGTVGGEAF

v_call: TRBV6-1
j_call: TRBJ2-5
cdr3_aa: ASSELVVDREY

v_call: TRBV24-1
j_call: TRBJ2-2
cdr3_aa: ATSGDRDLNTGELF

v_call: TRBV15
j_call: TRBJ2-1
cdr3_aa: ATSRATLAGYNEQF

v_call: TRBV7-6
j_call: TRBJ2-7
cdr3_aa: ASSLARGGEQY

v_call: TRBV27
j_call: TRBJ2-7
cdr3_aa: ASSLTYGYEQY

v_call: TRBV5-1
j_call: TRBJ2-5
cdr3_aa: ASGASGFQETQY

v_call: TRBV5-1
j_call: TRBJ2-5
cdr3_aa: ASSLTGGLKETQY

v_call: TRBV5-1
j_call: TRBJ2-7
cdr3_aa: ASSLDSRYEQY

v_call: TRBV5-4
j_call: TRBJ2-1
cdr3_aa: ASSFDNNEQF

v_call: TRBV27
j_call: TRBJ2-1
cdr3_aa: ASSLSSVRGGNEQF

v_call: TRBV10-3
j_call: TRBJ1-6
cdr3_aa: AISETQDRAYNSPLH

v_call: TRBV5-1
j_call: TRBJ2-5
cdr3_aa: ASSFGQGGSGETQY

v_call: TRBV19
j_call: TRBJ1-1
cdr3_aa: ASSPGNTEAF

v_call: TRBV6-5
j_call: TRBJ1-1
cdr3_aa: ASSPGGAGMEAF

v_call: TRBV9
j_call: TRBJ1-3
cdr3_aa: ASSLRPGTAGNTIY

v_call: TRBV28
j_call: TRBJ1-3
cdr3_aa: ASMPFGLSGNTIY

v_call: TRBV2
j_call: TRBJ2-1
cdr3_aa: ASSGAGTGDEQF

v_call: TRBV5-5
j_call: TRBJ2-7
cdr3_aa: ASSLGQGGYEQY

v_call: TRBV7-9
j_call: TRBJ2-7
cdr3_aa: ASSLKETYEQY

v_call: TRBV11-2
j_call: TRBJ2-2
cdr3_aa: ASSAGTGNTGELF

v_call: TRBV6-6
j_call: TRBJ2-3
cdr3_aa: ASSYSAGEDTQY